The clone carrying this T cell receptor (beta chain) was counted between two and nine times. Antigen: not known. This entry belongs to a study of regulatory T cells in long-lasting Graves disease. Study results and caveats: TRBV28 was favored in persistent disease, as were TRBJ1-2 and TRBJ2-5. The researchers studied only peripheral blood, not thyroid tissue.

Described time point: persistent/refractory GD, antithyroid drugs over 5 years with positive TRAb. Scientists built the TCR library using RNA that was extracted from PBMCs. The CDR3 consists of 15 residues. The germline V gene has CDR1 SGHRS and CDR2 YFSETQ. The V gene end was trimmed by 4 bases and the J gene end by 2 bases; junction bases not matched to a gene: 5. Construction of TCR beta libraries relied on iRepertoire HTBI primers and on Arm-PCR targeting CDR3 regions. MiXCR, applied by TCRdb to the multiplex PCR reads, yields one record per CDR3 protein. The data hold a few hundred thousand distinct CDR3 sequences, with less than 25% observed a single time.

The chain carries TRBV5-1 and TRBJ2-7; 11 nucleotides match TRBD2. Material: peripheral blood mononuclear cells (PBMCs), obtained when the disease was refractory, from a patient treated with antithyroid drugs. This clonotype was sampled from a female donor with Graves disease. The CDR3 sequence: CASSRALAGAYEQYF. The CDR3 nucleotides are TGCGCCAGCAGCCGCGCACTAGCGGGAGCCTACGAGCAGTACTTC.